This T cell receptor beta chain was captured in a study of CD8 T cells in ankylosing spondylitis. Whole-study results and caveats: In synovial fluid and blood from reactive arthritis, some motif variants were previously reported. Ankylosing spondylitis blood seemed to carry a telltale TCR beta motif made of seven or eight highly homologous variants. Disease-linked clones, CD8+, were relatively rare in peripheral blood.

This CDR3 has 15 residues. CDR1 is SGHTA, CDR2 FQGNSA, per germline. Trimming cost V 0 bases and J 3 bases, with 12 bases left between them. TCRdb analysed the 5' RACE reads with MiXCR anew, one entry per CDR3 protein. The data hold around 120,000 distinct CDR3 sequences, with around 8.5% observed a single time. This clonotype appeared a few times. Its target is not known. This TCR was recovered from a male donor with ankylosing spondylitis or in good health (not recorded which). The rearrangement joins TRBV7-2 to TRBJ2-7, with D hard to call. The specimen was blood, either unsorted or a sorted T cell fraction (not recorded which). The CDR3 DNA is TGTGCCAGCAGCTTAGCTGGTTCCCGGGTCTACGAGCAGTACTTC. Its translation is CASSLAGSRVYEQYF. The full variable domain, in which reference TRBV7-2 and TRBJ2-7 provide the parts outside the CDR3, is GAGVSQSPSNKVTEKGKDVELRCDPISGHTALYWYRQSLGQGLEFLIYFQGNSAPDKSGLPSDRFSAERTGGSVSTLTIQRTQQEDSAVYLCASSLAGSRVYEQYFGPGTRLTVT.